Sequencing of this T cell receptor (beta chain) was carried out in a study of cytomegalovirus exposure and HLA in healthy donors. Study outcomes and limitations: For most TCR sequences rarity was the rule, although some public TCRs occurred in many donors.

Here immunoSEQ multiplex PCR was the method, and the copy in TCRdb shows in-frame clones only, minus some. The sample shows more than 250,000 clones, roughly nine tenths of them seen only once. Trimming took 3 bases from V and 3 from J; bases not matched to a gene: 1. Per the germline V gene, CDR1 is SGHNT and CDR2 is YYREEE (reference sequence). The CDR3 loop spans 15 amino acids. Remarks on this clone: Its cognate antigen is unknown.

Sample: PBMCs. The J gene is TRBJ2-5, the V gene TRBV5-4; 14 positions match TRBD2. The clonotype was recovered from a woman in her 30s in good health and CMV-seropositive. The CDR3 DNA follows: TGTGCCAGCAGCTGGGGACTAGCGGGGGAAGAGACCCAGTACTTC. Protein sequence: CASSWGLAGEETQYF.